The TCR beta chain under discussion was sequenced for a study of Graves' ophthalmopathy and Graves' hyperthyroidism. Amplified TCR beta CDR3 regions were obtained using RNA transcripts as template. Second-round multiplex PCR came after a first-round RT-PCR that employed HTBI primers. TCRdb re-derived calls from the multiplex PCR reads in MiXCR, one entry per CDR3 protein. The sample has 200,000 to 250,000 distinct CDR3 sequences, over 25% seen once. This clonotype was detected many times. Its antigen is unidentified. Notes on the study in general: Prediction of ophthalmopathy progression reached around 70% sensitivity and around 72% specificity.

If patients had other autoimmune diseases, uncontrolled infections, pregnancy or lactation, they were excluded. CDR1 and CDR2 from the germline V gene are MNHEY and SVGAGI. V was clipped by 4 bases and J by 2 bases, with 8 bases between them. The CDR3 covers 13 residues. The receptor was isolated from a man aged 50-60 years with Graves' ophthalmopathy. J is TRBJ1-2 and V is TRBV6-5; D might be TRBD1 (6 bases). The sequencing input was peripheral blood. The CDR3 DNA reads TGTGCCAGCAGTTCGACAGGCAACTATGGCTACACCTTC. Amino acids: CASSSTGNYGYTF.